These T cell receptor beta chains were read from a single sample in a study of regulatory T cells in long-lasting Graves disease. TCRdb processed the multiplex PCR reads anew with MiXCR; each CDR3 protein has one entry. The sample has some 250,000 distinct CDR3 sequences, around 19% seen once. The same specimen was also included in a second study, on T cells in Graves' hyperthyroidism and ophthalmopathy.

Sequencing used peripheral blood mononuclear cells (PBMCs), obtained at new diagnosis, from a patient treated with antithyroid drugs. Receptor source: a woman in her thirties with Graves disease. CDR3s include the opening cysteine and the closing phenylalanine or tryptophan. Fields, in order: D gene, V gene, clone size, J gene, CDR3 protein, CDR3 DNA. A D gene is named only where the DNA matches it firmly. Not all rows give a size; the values are once, few, many and, for expanded clones, a class.

TRBD1	TRBV5-5	many	TRBJ1-2	CASSRQGGILNYGYTF	TGTGCCAGCAGCCGACAGGGGGGAATCCTTAACTATGGCTACACCTTC
TRBD1	TRBV19	-	TRBJ2-2	CASSFRQGASAGELFF	TGTGCCAGTAGTTTCCGACAGGGGGCATCGGCCGGGGAGCTGTTTTTT
-	TRBV11-2	many	TRBJ1-2	CASSLDRGRGGYTF	TGTGCCAGCAGCTTAGATAGAGGGCGGGGAGGCTACACCTTC
-	TRBV12-5	-	TRBJ1-3	CASGLLRGSGNTIYF	TGTGCTAGTGGTTTACTCAGGGGCTCTGGAAACACCATATATTTT
TRBD1	TRBV20-1	many	TRBJ2-2	CSASRQGANTGELFF	TGCAGTGCTAGCAGACAGGGTGCGAACACCGGGGAGCTGTTTTTT
TRBD1	TRBV6-1	many	TRBJ1-5	CASSESQGARQPQHF	TGTGCCAGCAGTGAGAGCCAGGGGGCGAGACAGCCCCAGCATTTT
TRBD1	TRBV27	many	TRBJ2-7	CASSTRSRDRGLYEQYF	TGTGCCAGCAGTACCCGGAGCCGGGACAGGGGGCTCTACGAGCAGTACTTC
-	TRBV27	many	TRBJ1-1	CASSLSDSYEAFF	TGTGCCAGCAGTTTAAGCGACAGTTACGAAGCTTTCTTT
TRBD2	TRBV10-2	-	TRBJ2-7	CASSGGTSFFYEQYF	TGCGCCAGCAGTGGCGGGACTAGTTTCTTCTACGAGCAGTACTTC
TRBD2	TRBV5-1	many	TRBJ2-1	CASSLGTSGGASEQFF	TGCGCCAGCAGCTTGGGAACTAGCGGGGGGGCCAGTGAGCAGTTCTTC
TRBD1	TRBV2	many	TRBJ2-2	CASMTGANTGELFF	TGTGCCAGCATGACAGGGGCGAACACCGGGGAGCTGTTTTTT
-	TRBV20-1	many	TRBJ1-6	CSAREQVSNSPLHF	TGCAGTGCTAGAGAACAGGTTTCGAATTCACCCCTCCACTTT
TRBD2	TRBV6-9	many	TRBJ2-5	CASSSPVAGARETQYF	TGTGCCAGCAGTTCTCCCGTAGCGGGGGCCAGGGAGACCCAGTACTTC
-	TRBV6-1	many	TRBJ1-1	CASKEVGDTEAFF	TGTGCCAGCAAGGAGGTGGGGGACACTGAAGCTTTCTTT
-	TRBV12-3/TRBV12-4	many	TRBJ1-2	CASSLRHTGRGYTF	TGTGCCAGCAGTTTACGGCATACGGGGAGGGGCTACACCTTC
TRBD2	TRBV3-1	many	TRBJ2-1	CASSQGLAGGQQFF	TGTGCCAGCAGCCAAGGACTAGCGGGGGGTCAGCAGTTCTTC
-	TRBV3-1	many	TRBJ1-1	CASSQVETGPRDEAFF	TGTGCCAGCAGCCAAGTTGAAACAGGACCACGGGATGAAGCTTTCTTT
-	TRBV5-4	many	TRBJ2-7	CASSLDPLKSSYEQYF	TGTGCCAGCAGCCTAGACCCTTTAAAGAGCTCCTACGAGCAGTACTTC
-	TRBV12-3/TRBV12-4	-	TRBJ2-7	CASSLVDRYEQYF	TGTGCCAGCAGTTTAGTCGACAGGTACGAGCAGTACTTC
-	TRBV9	-	TRBJ1-1	CASSVSGALNTEAFF	TGTGCCAGCAGCGTATCCGGGGCCCTGAACACTGAAGCTTTCTTT
-	TRBV12-3/TRBV12-4	many	TRBJ1-3	CASSRAGNTIYF	TGTGCCAGCAGCCGGGCCGGAAACACCATATATTTT
-	TRBV5-5	many	TRBJ1-2	CASSVLIPKESGAARGYTF	TGTGCCAGCAGCGTACTTATACCTAAGGAGTCCGGGGCAGCTCGAGGCTACACCTTC
-	TRBV20-1	few	TRBJ2-3	CSANSRGYTDTQYF	TGCAGTGCCAACTCTAGAGGGTACACAGATACGCAGTATTTT
-	TRBV18	-	TRBJ2-2	CASSTSIPSTGELFF	TGTGCCAGCTCCACTTCCATACCAAGCACCGGGGAGCTGTTTTTT
TRBD1	TRBV7-2	many	TRBJ1-1	CASSPPDRGRDDTEAFF	TGTGCCAGCAGCCCCCCGGACAGGGGGCGGGACGACACTGAAGCTTTCTTT
-	TRBV9	many	TRBJ1-1	CASSVDFRSEAFF	TGTGCCAGCAGCGTAGACTTCCGCTCTGAAGCTTTCTTT
-	TRBV2	many	TRBJ1-5	CASSKQQGNQPQHF	TGTGCCAGCAGTAAACAACAGGGTAATCAGCCCCAGCATTTT
TRBD1	TRBV7-2	many	TRBJ1-1	CASSISGTANTEAFF	TGTGCCAGCAGCATCTCCGGGACAGCGAACACTGAAGCTTTCTTT
TRBD2	TRBV7-9	-	TRBJ2-7	CASSPLRAPSGTTYEQYF	TGTGCCAGCAGCCCTTTAAGGGCCCCCAGCGGGACCACCTACGAGCAGTACTTC
-	TRBV7-2	many	TRBJ2-7	CASSFGGHYEQYF	TGTGCCAGCAGTTTCGGGGGGCATTACGAGCAGTACTTC
-	TRBV6-2/TRBV6-3	-	TRBJ1-5	CASGVYGGGNQPQHF	TGTGCCAGCGGAGTGTACGGAGGGGGCAATCAGCCCCAGCATTTT
-	TRBV6-1	many	TRBJ2-1	CASSMHNEQFF	TGTGCCAGCAGTATGCACAATGAGCAGTTCTTC
TRBD2	TRBV2	many	TRBJ2-3	CASSGGGKDTQYF	TGTGCCAGCAGTGGGGGGGGGAAAGATACGCAGTATTTT
-	TRBV7-9	-	TRBJ1-3	CASSSTIVTRTASSGNTIYF	TGTGCCAGCAGCTCCACCATTGTCACGAGGACAGCAAGCTCTGGAAACACCATATATTTT
TRBD2	TRBV11-2	once	TRBJ2-5	CACSWTSGRPGETQYF	TGTGCCTGCAGCTGGACTAGCGGGCGCCCTGGGGAGACCCAGTACTTC
-	TRBV5-1	many	TRBJ2-7	CASSFIGETFSYEQYF	TGTGCCAGCAGCTTTATCGGGGAGACGTTTTCCTACGAGCAGTACTTC
TRBD2	TRBV7-9	many	TRBJ2-1	CASSPGLGGTYNEQFF	TGTGCCAGCAGCCCGGGGCTGGGGGGGACCTACAATGAGCAGTTCTTC
-	TRBV20-1	once	TRBJ2-1	CSAPTPGAGMNEQFF	TGCAGTGCCCCAACCCCGGGGGCGGGAATGAATGAGCAGTTCTTC
TRBD2	TRBV3-1	many	TRBJ2-7	CASRPQLAGGTFYEQYF	TGTGCCAGCAGGCCTCAGCTAGCGGGCGGGACCTTCTACGAGCAGTACTTC
TRBD1	TRBV19	few	TRBJ2-7	CASSIGTAYEQYF	TGTGCCAGTAGTATCGGGACAGCCTACGAGCAGTACTTC
TRBD2	TRBV20-1	many	TRBJ2-7	CSARDVGLADRLLYEQYF	TGCAGTGCTAGAGATGTAGGACTAGCGGATCGCCTCCTCTACGAGCAGTACTTC
-	TRBV6-5	many	TRBJ2-7	CASSYGGASYEQYF	TGTGCCAGCAGTTACGGGGGGGCTTCCTACGAGCAGTACTTC
-	TRBV11-2	-	TRBJ2-2	CASSLGTWEVGELFF	TGTGCCAGCAGCTTAGGGACCTGGGAGGTCGGGGAGCTGTTTTTT
-	TRBV6-2/TRBV6-3	many	TRBJ1-5	CASSYSSQGNQPQHF	TGTGCCAGCAGTTACTCTTCTCAGGGGAATCAGCCCCAGCATTTT
TRBD1	TRBV12-5	-	TRBJ1-5	CASGLHPRGMYQPQHF	TGTGCTAGTGGTTTGCACCCCAGGGGGATGTATCAGCCCCAGCATTTT
-	TRBV12-3/TRBV12-4	-	TRBJ2-7	CASSLFGTGYEQYF	TGTGCCAGCAGTTTGTTTGGGACGGGATACGAGCAGTACTTC
-	TRBV6-2/TRBV6-3	many	TRBJ2-3	CASSYQKAGTQYF	TGTGCCAGCAGTTACCAGAAAGCGGGTACGCAGTATTTT
-	TRBV5-1	-	TRBJ2-4	CASSAGQQNIQYF	TGCGCCAGCAGCGCGGGACAGCAAAACATTCAGTACTTC
-	TRBV18	many	TRBJ2-5	CASSPLGPGTQETQYF	TGTGCCAGCTCACCACTAGGACCCGGGACGCAAGAGACCCAGTACTTC
TRBD1	TRBV12-3/TRBV12-4	many	TRBJ1-1	CASSFDRGGRNTEAFF	TGTGCCAGCAGTTTCGACAGGGGGGGTCGGAACACTGAAGCTTTCTTT
TRBD1	TRBV19	few	TRBJ2-5	CASSKDRGETQYF	TGTGCCAGTAGTAAGGACAGGGGTGAGACCCAGTACTTC
-	TRBV6-1	many	TRBJ1-3	CASSDRFSGNTIYF	TGTGCCAGCAGTGACAGGTTCTCTGGAAACACCATATATTTT
TRBD2	TRBV24-1	many	TRBJ2-5	CATRGLAGGTPGEVQYF	TGTGCCACTCGAGGGCTAGCGGGGGGGACCCCAGGGGAGGTCCAGTACTTC